This T cell receptor (beta chain) was identified during a study of human T cells and chemical hapten exposure. Time point specified: patch test 1, 2 weeks after DPC sensitization. The treatment: therapeutic diphenylcyclopropenone sensitization with weekly scalp DPC. This clonotype was seen a few times. TCRdb reprocessed the RACE reads via MiXCR and lists one record per CDR3 protein. This table holds 100,000 to 150,000 distinct CDR3 sequences, approximately 14% found once. Material: whole blood, obtained in connection with sensitization to the hapten diphenylcyclopropenone (DPC). The TCR comes from a man aged 18 to 30 with alopecia areata. Some clones in this sample may be carry-over from other donors' samples.

The CDR3 sequence: CASSPTTGRLVEDGYTF. In nucleotides, the CDR3 is TGTGCCAGCTCACCAACGACGGGGCGGTTGGTTGAGGATGGCTACACCTTC. This chain links TRBV18 with TRBJ1-2, with D perhaps matching TRBD1 (5 bases). The CDR3 contains 17 residues. Trimming shortened V by 2 bases and J by 6 bases, and 22 bases separated the two germline ends. CDR1 KGHSH and CDR2 LQKENI come from the germline V gene.